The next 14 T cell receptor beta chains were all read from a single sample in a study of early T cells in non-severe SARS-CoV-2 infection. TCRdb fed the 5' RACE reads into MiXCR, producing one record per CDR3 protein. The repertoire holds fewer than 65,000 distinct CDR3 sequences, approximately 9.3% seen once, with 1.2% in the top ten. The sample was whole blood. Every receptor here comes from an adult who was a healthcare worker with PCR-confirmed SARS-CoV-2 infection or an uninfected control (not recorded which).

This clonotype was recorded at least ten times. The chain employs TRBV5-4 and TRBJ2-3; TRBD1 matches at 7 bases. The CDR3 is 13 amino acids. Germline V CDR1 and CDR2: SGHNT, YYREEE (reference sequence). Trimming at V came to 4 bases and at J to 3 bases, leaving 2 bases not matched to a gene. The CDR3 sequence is CASSVQGTDTQYF. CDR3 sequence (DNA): TGTGCCAGCAGCGTACAGGGGACAGATACGCAGTATTTT.

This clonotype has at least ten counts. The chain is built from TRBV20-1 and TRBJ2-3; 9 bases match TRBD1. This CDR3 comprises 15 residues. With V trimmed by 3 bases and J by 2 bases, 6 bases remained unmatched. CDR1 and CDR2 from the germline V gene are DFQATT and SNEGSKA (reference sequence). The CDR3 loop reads CSASPGQGSTDTQYF. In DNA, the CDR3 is TGCAGTGCTAGCCCGGGACAGGGATCCACAGATACGCAGTATTTT.

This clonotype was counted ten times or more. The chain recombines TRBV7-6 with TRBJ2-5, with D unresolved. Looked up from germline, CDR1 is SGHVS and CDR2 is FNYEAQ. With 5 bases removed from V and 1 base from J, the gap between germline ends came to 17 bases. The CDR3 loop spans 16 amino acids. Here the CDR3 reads CASSPPGPPAQETQYF. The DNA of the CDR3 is TGTGCCAGCAGCCCCCCCGGGCCGCCTGCCCAAGAGACCCAGTACTTC.

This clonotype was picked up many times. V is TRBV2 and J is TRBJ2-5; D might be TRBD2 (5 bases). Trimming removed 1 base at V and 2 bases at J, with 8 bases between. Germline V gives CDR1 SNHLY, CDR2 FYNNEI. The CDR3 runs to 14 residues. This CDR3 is CASSEGGGQETQYF. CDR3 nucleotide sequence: TGTGCCAGCAGTGAAGGAGGCGGGCAAGAGACCCAGTACTTC.

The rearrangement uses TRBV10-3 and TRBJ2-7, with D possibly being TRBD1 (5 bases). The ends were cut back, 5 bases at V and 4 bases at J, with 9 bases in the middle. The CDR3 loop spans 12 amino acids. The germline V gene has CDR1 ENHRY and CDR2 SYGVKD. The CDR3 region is CAISSQGYEQYV. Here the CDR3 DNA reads TGTGCCATCAGTTCCCAGGGATACGAGCAGTACGTC.

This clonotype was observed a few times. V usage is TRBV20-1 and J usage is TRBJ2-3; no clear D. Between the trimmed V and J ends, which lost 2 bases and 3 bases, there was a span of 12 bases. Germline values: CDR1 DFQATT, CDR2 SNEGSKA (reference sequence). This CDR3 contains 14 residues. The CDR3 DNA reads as TGCAGTGCTAGAACGTACAGATTAACAGATACGCAGTATTTT. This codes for CSARTYRLTDTQYF.

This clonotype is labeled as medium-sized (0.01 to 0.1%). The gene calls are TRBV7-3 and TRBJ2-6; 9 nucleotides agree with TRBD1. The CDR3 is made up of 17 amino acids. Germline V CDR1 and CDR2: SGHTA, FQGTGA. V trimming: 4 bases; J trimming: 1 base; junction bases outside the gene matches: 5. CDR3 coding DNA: TGTGCCAGCAGCTCGGCGGGGACAGGGTCTGGGGCCAACGTCCTGACTTTC. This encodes CASSSAGTGSGANVLTF.

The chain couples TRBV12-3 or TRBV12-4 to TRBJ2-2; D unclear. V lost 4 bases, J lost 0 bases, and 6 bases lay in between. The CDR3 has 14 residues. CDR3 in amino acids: CASSYIPNTGELFF. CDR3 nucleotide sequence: TGTGCCAGCAGTTACATACCGAACACCGGGGAGCTGTTTTTT.

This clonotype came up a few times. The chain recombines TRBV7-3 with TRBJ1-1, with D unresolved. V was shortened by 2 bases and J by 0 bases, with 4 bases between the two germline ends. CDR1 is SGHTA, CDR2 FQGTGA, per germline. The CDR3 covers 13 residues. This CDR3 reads CASSLHMNTEAFF. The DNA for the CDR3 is TGTGCCAGCAGCTTACACATGAACACTGAAGCTTTCTTT.

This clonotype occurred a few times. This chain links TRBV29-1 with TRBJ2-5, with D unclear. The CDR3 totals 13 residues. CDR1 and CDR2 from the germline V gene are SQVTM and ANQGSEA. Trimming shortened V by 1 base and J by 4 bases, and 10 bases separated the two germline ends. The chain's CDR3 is CSVEAWTGETQYF. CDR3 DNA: TGCAGCGTTGAAGCTTGGACCGGAGAGACCCAGTACTTC.

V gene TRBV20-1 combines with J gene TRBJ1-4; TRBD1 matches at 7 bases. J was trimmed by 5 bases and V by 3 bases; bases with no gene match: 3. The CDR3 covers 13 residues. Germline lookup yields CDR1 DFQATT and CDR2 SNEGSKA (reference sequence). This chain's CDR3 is CSARTGWNEKLFF. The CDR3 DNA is TGCAGTGCTAGGACAGGGTGGAATGAAAAACTGTTTTTT.

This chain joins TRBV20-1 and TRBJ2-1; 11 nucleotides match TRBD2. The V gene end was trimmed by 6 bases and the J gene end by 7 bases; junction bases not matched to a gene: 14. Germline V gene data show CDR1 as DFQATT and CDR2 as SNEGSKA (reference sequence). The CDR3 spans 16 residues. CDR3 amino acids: CSAALRSGGAWNEQFF. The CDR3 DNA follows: TGCAGTGCAGCCCTTCGTAGCGGGGGGGCCTGGAATGAGCAGTTCTTC.

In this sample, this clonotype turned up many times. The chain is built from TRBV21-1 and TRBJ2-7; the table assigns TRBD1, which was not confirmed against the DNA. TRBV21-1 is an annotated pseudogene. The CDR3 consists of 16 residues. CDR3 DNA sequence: TGTGCCAGCAGCGAAGGGACAGGGCAGCTTCAGGACGAGCAGTACGTC. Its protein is CASSEGTGQLQDEQYV.

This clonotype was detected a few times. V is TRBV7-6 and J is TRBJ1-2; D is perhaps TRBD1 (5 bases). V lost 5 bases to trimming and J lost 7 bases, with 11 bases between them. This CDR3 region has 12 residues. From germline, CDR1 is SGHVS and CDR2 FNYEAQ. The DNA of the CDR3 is TGTGCCAGCAGCGTCGGGGCCGGTGGCTACACCTTC. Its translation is CASSVGAGGYTF.